This TCR beta chain was observed in a study of blood T cell repertoires in COVID-19. The CDR3 consists of 13 residues. Trimming took off 7 bases at V and 4 bases at J, with 14 bases between the two ends. Germline values: CDR1 SQVTM, CDR2 ANQGSEA. Profiled with immunoSEQ multiplex PCR; TCRdb holds only in-frame clones, not every one. The sample consists of under 150,000 clones, around 85% of them appearing once. The V and J genes are TRBV29-1 and TRBJ1-5; tentative D call: TRBD1 (6 bases). This clonotype was obtained from a human donor in a cohort sampled during active COVID-19. The specimen was peripheral blood. This CDR3 reads CSGQTGPNQPQHF. The CDR3 coding sequence is TGCAGCGGCCAAACAGGGCCGAATCAGCCCCAGCATTTT.